Each of the 9 T cell receptor beta chains below was sequenced from the same sample in a study of spatial heterogeneity in lung cancer. The study's findings and limits: Expanded alpha and beta TCR counts within tumors tracked tumor mutation counts.

Time point noted: sample taken at primary tumor resection. TCRdb recomputed calls from the 5' RACE reads with MiXCR, one row per CDR3 protein. The sample includes several thousand distinct CDR3 sequences, around 8% of them seen just once. For these receptors, no antigen is known. The specimen was lung tumor tissue, collected at surgery. The source of these receptors is a female donor with early-stage non-small cell lung cancer.

This clonotype was observed many times. This beta chain is an off-target read within a library intended for alpha chains, so its frequency means little. The V and J genes are TRBV20-1 and TRBJ1-2; D is uncertain. Trimming took 2 bases from V and 7 from J, leaving 8 bases between them. This CDR3 has 11 amino acids. Germline CDR1 DFQATT, CDR2 SNEGSKA (reference sequence). CDR3 DNA: TGCAGTGCTAGACAGGTCCGTGGCTACACCTTC. It translates to CSARQVRGYTF.

Many counts were recorded for this clonotype. Because this beta chain is a stray read in a library intended to capture alpha chains, its abundance should not be given much weight. The CDR3 protein is CASRLSGGPSGEQYF. CDR3 coding DNA: TGTGCCAGCAGACTTAGCGGGGGGCCGTCTGGCGAGCAGTACTTC. The gene calls are TRBV6-2 or TRBV6-3 and TRBJ2-7; TRBD2 matches at 10 bases. This CDR3 comprises 15 residues. The V gene end was trimmed by 6 bases and the J gene end by 6 bases; junction bases not matched to a gene: 11. Germline V lookup: CDR1 MNHEY, CDR2 SVGEGT.

In this sample, this clonotype turned up many times. Since it is a stray read in a library aimed at alpha chains, this beta chain has a size that is not meaningful. This chain joins TRBV7-2 and TRBJ2-5; 7 nucleotides align to TRBD1. CDR1 and CDR2 (germline): SGHTA, FQGNSA. CDR3 size: 15 residues. Unmatched junction bases numbered 10, after V lost 4 bases and J lost 5 bases. CDR3: CASSSPTGLAETQYF. CDR3 DNA: TGTGCCAGCAGCTCCCCGACAGGGCTCGCGGAGACCCAGTACTTC.

This clonotype was seen many times. Within a library made for alpha chains, this beta chain is off target, and its count is uninformative. This sequence joins TRBV19 and TRBJ2-7; 9 nucleotides agree with TRBD1. After removal of 7 bases from V and 0 bases from J, the junction contained 4 bases not matched to a gene. Germline V gene data show CDR1 as LNHDA and CDR2 as SQIVND (reference sequence). The CDR3 is 14 residues long. CDR3 amino acids: CASKWTGASYEQYF. As DNA, the CDR3 is TGTGCCAGTAAGTGGACAGGGGCCTCCTACGAGCAGTACTTC.

This clonotype was recorded at least ten times. Since it is a stray read in a library aimed at alpha chains, this beta chain has a size that is not meaningful. The chain combines TRBV6-1 with TRBJ1-2; 7 nucleotides agree with TRBD1. Germline V gene data show CDR1 as MNHNS and CDR2 as SASEGT. The CDR3 has 15 amino acids. The V and J ends lost 7 bases and 0 bases, in that order; junction bases with no gene match: 8. CDR3 residues: CASTGTGAANYGYTF. CDR3 DNA sequence: TGTGCCAGCACCGGTACAGGGGCGGCTAACTATGGCTACACCTTC.

Comment on this clonotype: This beta chain lies outside the target of a library built for alpha chains; its clone size means little. The J gene is TRBJ1-5, the V gene TRBV7-2; 8 bases line up with TRBD1. The CDR3 runs to 15 residues. The J segment lost 5 bases and the V segment lost 5 bases, leaving 8 bases of the junction unmatched. Germline-derived CDR1 and CDR2 are SGHTA and FQGNSA. The CDR3 is CASSAVTGDYQPQHF. The CDR3 bases are TGTGCCAGCAGCGCAGTGACAGGGGACTATCAGCCCCAGCATTTT.

This clonotype is medium-sized. Because this beta chain is a stray read in a library intended to capture alpha chains, its abundance should not be given much weight. J is TRBJ2-3 and V is TRBV7-2; 11 bases are shared with TRBD2. Germline values: CDR1 SGHTA, CDR2 FQGNSA. Losses at the gene ends were 5 bases for V and 4 bases for J; bases not matched to a gene: 8. CDR3 length: 16 amino acids. CDR3 sequence (DNA): TGTGCCAGCAGCCGAAATAGCGGGAGGGCCGCAGATACGCAGTATTTT. Translating gives CASSRNSGRAADTQYF.

Sample share makes this clonotype medium-sized (0.01 to 0.1%). Found in a library prepared for alpha chains, this beta chain is an off-target read, and its abundance has little meaning. The gene calls are TRBV6-1 and TRBJ2-5; D remains unclear. This CDR3 is built from 13 residues. Germline-derived CDR1 and CDR2 are MNHNS and SASEGT. V gave up 2 bases and J gave up 4 bases, with 8 bases separating them. CDR3: CASSERGLETQYF. The CDR3 DNA reads as TGTGCCAGCAGTGAACGCGGATTAGAGACCCAGTACTTC.

Relative to its sample, this clonotype is medium-sized. The library was prepared for alpha chains; this beta chain is a stray read, so its frequency means little. The chain carries TRBV5-6 and TRBJ2-7, with D possibly TRBD1 on 6 matching bases. V lost 1 base to trimming and J lost 7 bases, with 15 bases between them. CDR1 and CDR2 from the germline V gene are SGHDT and YYEEEE. The CDR3 has 14 residues. The CDR3 loop reads CASSLFPGEKEQYF. In DNA form, the CDR3 reads TGTGCCAGCAGCTTGTTCCCAGGGGAGAAAGAGCAGTACTTC.